This passage covers 12 T cell receptor beta chains from one sample sequenced in a study of T cell changes during pregnancy in multiple sclerosis. Sequencing used immunoSEQ multiplex PCR; TCRdb keeps in-frame clones, though not all of them. The table shows under 70,000 clones, with around 91% occurring only once. Sequences were derived from peripheral blood, sampled in the third trimester of pregnancy. The receptors originated from a female donor in good health, enrolled as a control in a pregnancy study.

The V call is TRBV9, the J call TRBJ2-1; TRBD1 matches 10 bases. Losses at the gene ends were 5 bases for V and 4 bases for J; bases not matched to a gene: 6. The CDR3 is made up of 15 amino acids. Germline-derived CDR1 and CDR2 are SGDLS and YYNGEE. DNA for the CDR3: TGTGCCAGCAGTCCCGGGGGACAGGGGTACAATGAGCAGTTCTTC. It is translated as CASSPGGQGYNEQFF.

This rearrangement joins TRBV15 to TRBJ1-1; weak D call: TRBD1 (6 bases). CDR3 length equals 16 residues. Trimming cost V 1 base and J 4 bases, with 16 bases left between them. CDR1 is LNHNV, CDR2 YYDKDF, per germline (reference sequence). The CDR3 is CATSRAGGGYGTEAFF. DNA for the CDR3: TGTGCCACCAGCAGAGCTGGGGGCGGCTACGGCACTGAAGCTTTCTTT.

This clone was counted once. This chain connects TRBV7-8 to TRBJ1-4; TRBD1 agrees at 7 bases. Per germline, CDR1 SGHVS and CDR2 FQNEAQ. This CDR3 region has 15 residues. The J segment lost 3 bases and the V segment lost 5 bases, leaving 6 bases of the junction unmatched. CDR3 sequence: CASSVRTGANEKLFF. For the CDR3, the DNA is TGTGCCAGCAGCGTTAGGACAGGCGCTAATGAAAAACTGTTTTTT.

This chain uses TRBV19 with TRBJ2-3; D might be TRBD2 (6 bases). Trimming cost V 4 bases and J 6 bases, with 14 bases left between them. The CDR3 extends over 14 amino acids. Germline values: CDR1 LNHDA, CDR2 SQIVND (reference sequence). The DNA of the CDR3 is TGTGCCAGTAGTACAACGACTGGGAGGGATACGCAGTATTTT. Amino acid sequence: CASSTTTGRDTQYF.

The chain couples TRBV20-1 to TRBJ1-5; D unclear. The length of the CDR3 is 11 residues. Looked up from germline, CDR1 is DFQATT and CDR2 is SNEGSKA (reference sequence). V lost 0 bases and J lost 11, with 8 bases in between. The CDR3 coding sequence is TGCAGTGCTAGAGATCGGTTATCCCAGCATTTT. This sequence encodes CSARDRLSQHF.

The chain links TRBV9 to TRBJ2-6, with a weak D call TRBD1 (5 bases). CDR1 is SGDLS and CDR2 is YYNGEE in the germline V gene. The CDR3 runs 16 residues. V was cut by 4 bases and J by 4 bases, with 15 bases left in between. The CDR3 reads CASSFHSQGGANVLTF. The CDR3 DNA reads as TGTGCCAGCAGCTTCCATAGCCAGGGAGGGGCCAACGTCCTGACTTTC.

This clone has a single count. This chain joins TRBV5-6 and TRBJ1-1; tentative D call: TRBD1 (5 bases). CDR1 and CDR2 (germline): SGHDT, YYEEEE. The CDR3 runs to 14 residues. Trimming cost V 2 bases and J 1 base, with 9 bases left between them. CDR3 in DNA: TGTGCCAGCAGCTTTTTAGGGGCGAACACTGAAGCTTTCTTT. As protein: CASSFLGANTEAFF.

The chain combines TRBV28 with TRBJ1-5; 10 bases align to TRBD1. Per germline, CDR1 MDHEN and CDR2 SYDVKM. Losses at the gene ends were 5 bases for V and 6 bases for J; bases not matched to a gene: 7. CDR3 size: 15 residues. CDR3 sequence: CASSRQGAYSQPQHF. CDR3 in DNA: TGTGCCAGCAGTAGACAGGGGGCGTATAGTCAGCCCCAGCATTTT.

The chain employs TRBV6-1 and TRBJ2-1; TRBD2 aligns across 14 bases. After removal of 11 bases from V and 10 bases from J, the junction contained 10 bases not matched to a gene. CDR3 length: 14 residues. Germline CDR1 is MNHNS and CDR2 is SASEGT. The CDR3 is CAGGLAGAFWEQFF. CDR3 coding DNA: TGTGCCGGGGGACTAGCGGGAGCGTTTTGGGAGCAGTTCTTC.

V is TRBV5-5 and J is TRBJ1-5, with D possibly being TRBD1 (6 bases). The CDR3 consists of 16 residues. Between the trimmed V and J ends, which lost 4 bases and 1 base, there was a span of 15 bases. Per the germline V gene, CDR1 is SGHKS and CDR2 is YYEKEE (reference sequence). The CDR3: CASSRDKLRSNQPQHF. In DNA form, the CDR3 reads TGTGCCAGCAGCCGGGACAAGTTAAGGAGCAATCAGCCCCAGCATTTT.

The J gene is TRBJ2-1, the V gene TRBV27, with 11 bases matching TRBD2. CDR1 MNHEY and CDR2 SMNVEV come from the germline V gene (reference sequence). This CDR3 contains 15 residues. V gave up 7 bases and J gave up 9 bases; unmatched junction bases: 11. The CDR3 DNA reads as TGTGCCAGCACCCTACTAGCGGGAGCCCGCAGTGAGCAGTTCTTC. It encodes CASTLLAGARSEQFF.

This chain connects TRBV4-2 to TRBJ2-3; D might be TRBD2 (6 bases). Per germline, CDR1 LGHNA and CDR2 YNFKEQ. The CDR3 sequence is 18 residues long. V lost 0 bases, J lost 0 bases, and 16 bases lay in between. CDR3 residues: CASSQDSVAGFSTDTQYF. In DNA, the CDR3 is TGTGCCAGCAGCCAAGATAGTGTGGCGGGATTTAGCACAGATACGCAGTATTTT.